The entry below gives a single T cell receptor (beta chain) sequence along with its context. Germline is not matched at one junction end, which may reflect a read error. This sample stems from a study of CD8+CD57+ T cells in acquired aplastic anemia. The study profiled TCR beta VDJ and CDR3 using genomic DNA as template. TCRdb used MiXCR to reprocess the reads, holding one entry per CDR3 protein. The data hold 150,000 to 200,000 distinct CDR3 sequences, with 64% observed a single time. This TCR was recovered from a human donor with severe aplastic anemia or a healthy control (not recorded which). Sequenced sample: sorted CD4+, CD8+, or CD8+CD57+ T cells (not recorded which) from PBMCs.

CDR3 sequence reads: CASSLAEAGQDF. In DNA form, the CDR3 reads TGTGCCAGCAGCTTAGCGGAGGCAGGCCAGGACTTC. This chain uses TRBV7-6 with TRBJ2-5; weak D call: TRBD2 (5 bases). Germline loops: CDR1 SGHVS, CDR2 FNYEAQ. The CDR3 contains 12 residues.